This T cell receptor beta chain was captured in a study of blood T cell repertoires in COVID-19. Method: immunoSEQ multiplex PCR; TCRdb's copy keeps in-frame clones and lacks some. The sample records about 220,000 clones, 65% to 85% being singletons. V lost 4 bases and J 6 bases, leaving 10 bases between the germline ends. This CDR3 has 12 residues. In germline, CDR1 is SGHTS, CDR2 YDEGEE. The study counted Cohort 3 donors as recovered given two negative PCRs, clearance, or symptom resolution. The sample comprised PBMCs or T cells enriched from blood (not recorded which). The sequence derives from a woman between 55 and 75 years old who had recovered from COVID-19. The chain is built from TRBV5-8 and TRBJ1-1; D ambiguous. CDR3: CASSPYPPEAFF. For the CDR3, the DNA is TGTGCCAGCAGCCCCTATCCCCCTGAAGCTTTCTTT.